A single count supports the clone carrying this T cell receptor beta chain. This CDR3 is 17 amino acids long. The ends lost 3 bases at V and 5 bases at J; junction bases unmatched: 13. Per germline, CDR1 ENHRY and CDR2 SYGVKD. The table came from immunoSEQ multiplex PCR; TCRdb's copy has only in-frame clones and leaves some out. The data hold around 140,000 clones, with over 90% observed a single time. This specimen belongs to a study of T cell responses to AZD1222 COVID-19 vaccine. V and J are TRBV10-3 and TRBJ2-1; 7 nucleotides agree with TRBD2. The sequences come from peripheral blood, collected on day 0 of AZD1222 vaccination. The TCR originated in an adult in good health. CDR3 sequence reads: CAISDAKWASGNNEQFF. CDR3 DNA sequence: TGTGCCATCAGTGATGCTAAATGGGCTAGCGGCAACAATGAGCAGTTCTTC.